A selection of T cell receptor beta chains follows, all from one sample in a study of blood T cells in healthy people across ages. TCRdb fed the 5' RACE reads into MiXCR, producing one record per CDR3 protein. The sample has roughly 800,000 distinct CDR3 sequences, 58% seen once. The sequencing input was blood. These receptors all stem from a man aged 25-40 years in good health. Both conserved end residues are trimmed from each CDR3. The order of the fields is J gene, CDR3 length, V gene, CDR3 protein.

J gene: TRBJ1-1
CDR3 length: 11
V gene: TRBV5-1
CDR3 protein: ASSWAQPLEAF

J gene: TRBJ2-1
CDR3 length: 15
V gene: TRBV9
CDR3 protein: ASSRRILAGVHNEQF

J gene: TRBJ1-4
CDR3 length: 13
V gene: TRBV7-2
CDR3 protein: ASSKGGPPNEKLF

J gene: TRBJ2-7
CDR3 length: 12
V gene: TRBV7-9
CDR3 protein: ASTGAPGNYEQY

J gene: TRBJ1-2
CDR3 length: 11
V gene: TRBV6-5
CDR3 protein: ASSYSTGNGYT

J gene: NA
CDR3 length: 8
V gene: TRBV6-6
CDR3 protein: AAGVNEQY

J gene: TRBJ2-6
CDR3 length: 13
V gene: TRBV6-1
CDR3 protein: ASSEPGYGANVLT

J gene: TRBJ2-1
CDR3 length: 11
V gene: TRBV6-6
CDR3 protein: ASSPRTGHEQF

J gene: NA
CDR3 length: 14
V gene: TRBV4-3
CDR3 protein: ASSQGVGGGTYEQY

J gene: TRBJ1-6
CDR3 length: 14
V gene: TRBV6-5
CDR3 protein: ASSPQTGAYNSPLH

J gene: TRBJ2-3
CDR3 length: 13
V gene: TRBV7-7
CDR3 protein: ASSRSDIYTDTQY

J gene: TRBJ2-7
CDR3 length: 12
V gene: TRBV27
CDR3 protein: ASSTPTGVHEQY

J gene: TRBJ2-1
CDR3 length: 15
V gene: TRBV3-1
CDR3 protein: ASRSGSGTQSYNEQF

J gene: TRBJ2-7
CDR3 length: 13
V gene: TRBV10-3
CDR3 protein: AIREFGLAGKEQY

J gene: TRBJ2-3
CDR3 length: 11
V gene: TRBV7-3
CDR3 protein: ASSLTGPDTQY

J gene: TRBJ2-5
CDR3 length: 12
V gene: TRBV5-5
CDR3 protein: ASSLRLIQETQY

J gene: TRBJ2-7
CDR3 length: 10
V gene: TRBV21-1
CDR3 protein: ANRGGYNEQY